The 28 T cell receptor beta chains reported below all come from one sample, sequenced in a study of CD8+ T cells in alopecia areata. Isolated RNA was reverse transcribed into cDNA used as the sequencing template. Only in-frame clones appear in the TCRdb table, and some are missing; sequencing was by immunoSEQ multiplex PCR. The table records roughly 200,000 clones, more than 55% of them present only once. As to treatment: oral pan-JAK inhibitor, 5-10 mg twice daily. Source: CD4+ T cells sorted from blood, taken at week 4, from a patient treated with tofacitinib. These receptors were collected from a human donor with alopecia areata.

This clone has just a few counts. This chain uses TRBV10-3 with TRBJ2-3; no clear D gene. V lost 4 bases and J 0 bases, leaving 8 bases between the germline ends. Germline V gives CDR1 ENHRY, CDR2 SYGVKD. CDR3 size: 14 residues. The CDR3 spells CAISARPSTDTQYF. The CDR3 DNA reads as TGTGCCATCAGTGCACGCCCTAGCACAGATACGCAGTATTTT.

This clone was detected only a few times. The V call is TRBV29-1, the J call TRBJ2-4; the match to TRBD2 covers 8 bases. From germline, CDR1 is SQVTM and CDR2 ANQGSEA. The CDR3 consists of 13 residues. Trimming at V came to 6 bases and at J to 7 bases, leaving 8 bases not matched to a gene. The CDR3 DNA reads as TGCAGCGTGGCCCCCTCGGGGGGGAACATTCAGTACTTC. Protein sequence: CSVAPSGGNIQYF.

The J gene is TRBJ2-3, the V gene TRBV30; a possible D gene is TRBD1 (5 bases). V was pared by 2 bases and J by 2 bases, with 11 bases between. This CDR3 is built from 14 residues. Germline V lookup: CDR1 GTSNPN, CDR2 SVGIG (reference sequence). CDR3 sequence: CAWSRGGSTDTQYF. In DNA form, the CDR3 reads TGTGCCTGGAGTAGGGGCGGCTCCACAGATACGCAGTATTTT.

This clone was detected a few times. V gene TRBV7-9 combines with J gene TRBJ2-1; 10 nucleotides align to TRBD2. Germline-derived CDR1 and CDR2 are SEHNR and FQNEAQ (reference sequence). The CDR3 spans 14 residues. Trimming at V came to 2 bases and at J to 10 bases, leaving 5 bases not matched to a gene. As DNA, the CDR3 is TGTGCCAGCAGCTTAAGCGGGGGGGCCTTCGAGCAGTTCTTC. Encoded protein: CASSLSGGAFEQFF.

The genes are TRBV5-1 and TRBJ1-5, with D maybe TRBD1 (6 bases). Looked up from germline, CDR1 is SGHRS and CDR2 is YFSETQ. The CDR3 is 15 amino acids. V lost 2 bases and J 5 bases, leaving 14 bases between the germline ends. CDR3 protein: CASSFTGRDDQPQHF. CDR3 in DNA: TGCGCCAGCAGCTTTACAGGGAGGGACGATCAGCCCCAGCATTTT.

The chain joins TRBV2 to TRBJ1-6, with D perhaps matching TRBD1 (6 bases). The CDR3 extends over 15 amino acids. In germline, CDR1 is SNHLY, CDR2 FYNNEI. V lost 1 base, J lost 5 bases, and 9 bases lay in between. CDR3 DNA sequence: TGTGCCAGCAGTGAAGGGACAGCGAATAATTCACCCCTCCACTTT. Its protein product is CASSEGTANNSPLHF.

This chain connects TRBV5-1 to TRBJ2-1, with a tentative D call TRBD2 (5 bases). The V gene lost 2 bases and the J gene lost 7 bases, with 13 bases spanning the gap. Per germline, CDR1 SGHRS and CDR2 YFSETQ. The CDR3 consists of 14 residues. In DNA form, the CDR3 reads TGCGCCAGCAGCTTCCCTCCCCGGGGAAATGAGCAGTTCTTC. Translation gives CASSFPPRGNEQFF.

This clone came up once. V and J are TRBV30 and TRBJ1-1; D is uncertain. The germline V and J ends were trimmed by 2 bases and 8 bases, with 12 bases remaining between them. The CDR3 runs to 12 residues. Germline-derived CDR1 and CDR2 are GTSNPN and SVGIG (reference sequence). CDR3 sequence reads: CAWSSGGREAFF. The CDR3 DNA reads TGTGCCTGGAGTTCGGGTGGGCGGGAAGCTTTCTTT. Filled out from reference TRBV30 and TRBJ1-1, the complete variable domain reads SQTIHQWPATLVQPVGSPLSLECTVEGTSNPNLYWYRQAAGRGLQLLFYSVGIGQISSEVPQNLSASRPQDRQFILSSKKLLLSDSGFYLCAWSSGGREAFFGQGTRLTVV.

This rearrangement joins TRBV7-2 to TRBJ1-2; TRBD1 matches 9 bases. There are 15 residues in the CDR3. J was trimmed by 6 bases and V by 4 bases; bases with no gene match: 9. Germline V gene sequence: CDR1 SGHTA, CDR2 FQGNSA. CDR3 in amino acids: CASSSQGAGLNGYTF. The CDR3, as DNA: TGTGCCAGCAGCTCACAGGGGGCGGGTCTAAATGGCTACACCTTC. The complete variable domain, with remaining parts taken from reference TRBV7-2 and TRBJ1-2, reads GAGVSQSPSNKVTEKGKDVELRCDPISGHTALYWYRQSLGQGLEFLIYFQGNSAPDKSGLPSDRFSAERTGGSVSTLTIQRTQQEDSAVYLCASSSQGAGLNGYTFGSGTRLTVV.

The chain joins TRBV4-2 to TRBJ2-2; D is possibly TRBD1 or TRBD2 (5 bases each). Germline V gives CDR1 LGHNA, CDR2 YNFKEQ. The CDR3 is made up of 18 amino acids. The V gene lost 0 bases and the J gene lost 6 bases, with 20 bases spanning the gap. CDR3 coding DNA: TGTGCCAGCAGCCAAGATGGGGGAACGGCCCTTGGGTCCGGGGAGCTGTTTTTT. Translated, it gives CASSQDGGTALGSGELFF.

Turning to this clone: The identical CDR3 is also encoded by other nucleotide sequences in the sample. The chain links TRBV30 to TRBJ1-1; 7 bases align to TRBD1. There are 12 residues in the CDR3. The junction had 1 base not matched to a gene; V was cut back by 6 bases and J by 0 bases. Germline CDR1 reads GTSNPN; CDR2 reads SVGIG (reference sequence). The CDR3 here is CACGTVNTEAFF. The CDR3 nucleotides read TGTGCCTGCGGGACAGTGAACACTGAAGCTTTCTTT.

The chain combines TRBV29-1 with TRBJ2-1, with a weak D call TRBD1 (6 bases). CDR3 length equals 11 residues. V shed 3 bases and J shed 8 bases, with 8 bases lying between them. Germline CDR1 is SQVTM and CDR2 is ANQGSEA. The CDR3 is CSVETGDEQFF. For the CDR3, the DNA is TGCAGCGTTGAGACAGGCGATGAGCAGTTCTTC.

The chain employs TRBV18 and TRBJ2-3, with TRBD1 matching over 11 bases. Unmatched junction bases numbered 7, after V lost 2 bases and J lost 3 bases. The germline V gene has CDR1 KGHSH and CDR2 LQKENI. CDR3 length: 17 amino acids. CDR3 amino acids: CASSPGAGTGGTDTQYF. DNA of the CDR3: TGTGCCAGCTCACCAGGGGCCGGGACAGGGGGAACAGATACGCAGTATTTT. The whole variable domain, remainder taken from reference TRBV18 and TRBJ2-3, is NAGVMQNPRHLVRRRGQEARLRCSPMKGHSHVYWYRQLPEEGLKFMVYLQKENIIDESGMPKERFSAEFPKEGPSILRIQQVVRGDSAAYFCASSPGAGTGGTDTQYFGPGTRLTVL.

This chain joins TRBV30 and TRBJ2-5, with 8 bases fitting TRBD2. CDR1 is GTSNPN and CDR2 is SVGIG in the germline V gene (reference sequence). The CDR3 is 12 residues long. V lost 4 bases, J lost 9 bases, and 7 bases stayed unmatched. This CDR3 is CAWKPGGSAQYF. Written as DNA, the CDR3 is TGTGCCTGGAAGCCGGGGGGGTCGGCCCAGTACTTC.

V is TRBV4-1 and J is TRBJ2-2; D is possibly TRBD2 (6 bases). V was shortened by 1 base and J by 11 bases, with 23 bases between the two germline ends. The CDR3 covers 17 residues. The V gene's germline CDR1 is MGHRA and CDR2 YSYEKL. The CDR3 bases are TGCGCCAGCAGCCAAGTCGATATGGGACTGACCACCAACGAGCTGTTTTTT. Residues: CASSQVDMGLTTNELFF.

J is TRBJ2-7 and V is TRBV4-3; weak D call: TRBD1 (5 bases). This CDR3 spans 15 amino acids. The V gene lost 1 base and the J gene lost 0 bases, with 10 bases spanning the gap. The germline gives CDR1 LGHNA, CDR2 YSLEER. CDR3 DNA sequence: TGCGCCAGCAGCCAAGGTGGGCAGGGCTCCTACGAGCAGTACTTC. Translating gives CASSQGGQGSYEQYF.

V is TRBV4-1 and J is TRBJ2-5; 9 bases agree with TRBD1. Germline values: CDR1 MGHRA, CDR2 YSYEKL. Trimming cost V 2 bases and J 3 bases; bases outside gene matches: 10. There are 17 residues in the CDR3. The CDR3 DNA reads as TGCGCCAGCAGCCAAAGACCACAGGGGGCGCAGAAAGAGACCCAGTACTTC. This translates into CASSQRPQGAQKETQYF.

This clone was detected once. The J gene is TRBJ2-5, the V gene TRBV5-1; weak D call: TRBD2 (5 bases). The CDR3 extends over 13 amino acids. With 0 bases removed from V and 5 bases from J, the gap between germline ends came to 8 bases. The V gene's germline CDR1 is SGHRS and CDR2 YFSETQ. The CDR3 nucleotides are TGCGCCAGCAGCTTGGGGGCTAGCGAGACCCAGTACTTC. Translating it yields CASSLGASETQYF.

The chain has TRBV30 and TRBJ1-3; 9 nucleotides align to TRBD1. The germline V gene has CDR1 GTSNPN and CDR2 SVGIG (reference sequence). The CDR3 is 13 amino acids. The ends lost 2 bases at V and 7 bases at J; junction bases unmatched: 3. This chain's CDR3 is CAWSKGTGNTIYF. CDR3 DNA: TGTGCCTGGAGTAAAGGGACAGGGAACACCATATATTTT.

CDR3 bases: TGTGCCAGCAGTGAACTTGGGGTAGCCAAAAACATTCAGTACTTC. It translates to CASSELGVAKNIQYF. The V and J genes are TRBV6-1 and TRBJ2-4, with D hard to call. V was trimmed by 2 bases and J by 0 bases, leaving 8 bases between them. Per germline, CDR1 MNHNS and CDR2 SASEGT. The CDR3 has 15 amino acids.

The chain combines TRBV11-3 with TRBJ2-1, with 9 bases that match TRBD2. The CDR3 loop spans 16 amino acids. With 1 base clipped from V and 5 bases from J, the junction kept 6 bases outside the gene matches. CDR1 SGHNT and CDR2 YENEEA come from the germline V gene. The CDR3 DNA sequence: TGTGCCAGCAGCTTAGTTTTAGCGGGGGCCCACAATGAGCAGTTCTTC. Its translation: CASSLVLAGAHNEQFF.

The chain links TRBV28 to TRBJ2-7; 9 nucleotides line up with TRBD2. The germline V gene has CDR1 MDHEN and CDR2 SYDVKM. The trim removed 5 bases at V and 2 bases at J, leaving 7 bases unmatched. The CDR3 extends over 15 amino acids. CDR3 nucleotide sequence: TGTGCCAGCAGTCCTCACCTAGCGGGAACCTACGAGCAGTACTTC. It specifies CASSPHLAGTYEQYF. The variable domain in full, with the rest retrieved from reference TRBV28 and TRBJ2-7, is DVKVTQSSRYLVKRTGEKVFLECVQDMDHENMFWYRQDPGLGLRLIYFSYDVKMKEKGDIPEGYSVSREKKERFSLILESASTNQTSMYLCASSPHLAGTYEQYFGPGTRLTVT.

V is TRBV11-1 and J is TRBJ2-3; D is undetermined. V dropped 2 bases and J dropped 3 bases, with 18 bases sitting between them. The CDR3 totals 17 residues. Germline CDR1 and CDR2: SGHAT and FQDESV (reference sequence). The CDR3 DNA reads TGTGCCAGCAGCTTACTCGGAACGGGCCACAGTACAGATACGCAGTATTTT. Amino acid sequence: CASSLLGTGHSTDTQYF. Complete variable domain (other parts from reference TRBV11-1 and TRBJ2-3): EAEVAQSPRYKITEKSQAVAFWCDPISGHATLYWYRQILGQGPELLVQFQDESVVDDSQLPKDRFSAERLKGVDSTLKIQPAELGDSAMYLCASSLLGTGHSTDTQYFGPGTRLTVL.

This rearrangement joins TRBV25-1 to TRBJ2-3; TRBD1 aligns across 7 bases. The V gene end was trimmed by 4 bases and the J gene end by 2 bases; junction bases not matched to a gene: 3. Germline-derived CDR1 and CDR2 are MGHDK and SYGVNS. This CDR3 comprises 14 residues. CDR3 protein: CASSARGHTDTQYF. DNA for the CDR3: TGTGCCAGCAGTGCAAGGGGGCACACAGATACGCAGTATTTT.

The chain has TRBV29-1 and TRBJ1-2; D is undetermined. There are 10 residues in the CDR3. Germline V gene sequence: CDR1 SQVTM, CDR2 ANQGSEA. V lost 7 bases and J 8 bases, leaving 11 bases between the germline ends. The CDR3 loop is CSAFGGGYTF. The CDR3 nucleotides are TGCAGCGCTTTTGGTGGGGGCTACACCTTC.

This clone was seen only once. The V and J genes are TRBV29-1 and TRBJ2-5; TRBD1 matches at 7 bases. CDR1 SQVTM and CDR2 ANQGSEA come from the germline V gene. V gave up 4 bases and J gave up 2 bases; unmatched junction bases: 13. This CDR3 comprises 16 residues. The CDR3, as DNA: TGCAGCGTTGGGTGGCGAATCCCGGGACAGCAAGAGACCCAGTACTTC. Translating it yields CSVGWRIPGQQETQYF. The whole variable domain, remainder taken from reference TRBV29-1 and TRBJ2-5, is SAVISQKPSRDICQRGTSLTIQCQVDSQVTMMFWYRQQPGQSLTLIATANQGSEATYESGFVIDKFPISRPNLTFSTLTVSNMSPEDSSIYLCSVGWRIPGQQETQYFGPGTRLLVL.

This clone was seen more than once but under ten times. This rearrangement joins TRBV29-1 to TRBJ2-4, with 8 bases identical to TRBD1. This CDR3 is built from 11 residues. Germline CDR1 is SQVTM and CDR2 is ANQGSEA. Trimming at V came to 4 bases and at J to 11 bases, leaving 4 bases not matched to a gene. The CDR3 sequence is CSVVAGGFQYF. The CDR3 bases are TGCAGCGTTGTAGCAGGGGGCTTTCAGTACTTC.

This clone was picked up a small number of times. J is TRBJ1-2 and V is TRBV29-1; perhaps TRBD1 as D (5 bases). V lost 1 base and J lost 8, with 23 bases in between. Germline CDR1 SQVTM, CDR2 ANQGSEA. The CDR3 totals 16 residues. Here the CDR3 reads CSVEAFAEGGTRGYTF. The CDR3 bases are TGCAGCGTTGAAGCGTTTGCAGAAGGAGGGACGCGGGGCTACACCTTC.